A selection of T cell receptor beta chains follows, all from one sample in a study of blood T cell repertoires in COVID-19. The protocol was immunoSEQ multiplex PCR, while the TCRdb copy is restricted to in-frame clones and leaves out a portion. The sample lists over 200,000 clones, around 90% occurring once. Sequencing used PBMCs or T cells enriched from blood (not recorded which). The receptors derive from a man between 25 and 39 years old who had recovered from COVID-19. CDR3s include the opening cysteine and the closing phenylalanine or tryptophan. Each record gives: clone size, V gene, J gene, D gene, CDR3 protein, CDR3 DNA. The D gene is left open where the match is weak. Some rows mark clone size as missing; the rest say once, few, many or name a class of expanded clone.

clone size: NA
V gene: TRBV9
J gene: TRBJ1-2
D gene: NA
CDR3 protein: CASSPRQENGYTF
CDR3 DNA: TGTGCCAGCAGCCCTCGACAGGAGAATGGCTACACCTTC

clone size: NA
V gene: TRBV28
J gene: TRBJ2-7
D gene: NA
CDR3 protein: CASSFGTEVEQYF
CDR3 DNA: TGTGCCAGCAGTTTCGGAACGGAGGTCGAGCAGTACTTC

clone size: NA
V gene: TRBV18
J gene: TRBJ2-3
D gene: NA
CDR3 protein: CASSPYGGPYADTQYF
CDR3 DNA: TGTGCCAGCTCACCATACGGGGGGCCGTACGCAGATACGCAGTATTTT

clone size: NA
V gene: TRBV4-3
J gene: TRBJ1-6
D gene: NA
CDR3 protein: CASSQDGFGVGDSPLHF
CDR3 DNA: TGCGCCAGCAGCCAAGATGGGTTCGGCGTCGGGGATTCACCCCTCCACTTT

clone size: once
V gene: TRBV12-3/TRBV12-4
J gene: TRBJ2-1
D gene: NA
CDR3 protein: CASSATLEQFF
CDR3 DNA: TGTGCCAGCAGTGCTACTCTTGAGCAGTTCTTC

clone size: NA
V gene: TRBV6-5
J gene: TRBJ2-7
D gene: NA
CDR3 protein: CASSYGSPSSYEQYF
CDR3 DNA: TGTGCCAGCAGTTATGGGTCTCCTAGCTCCTACGAGCAGTACTTC

clone size: NA
V gene: TRBV30
J gene: TRBJ2-3
D gene: TRBD1
CDR3 protein: CAWIPQGGTDTQYF
CDR3 DNA: TGTGCCTGGATCCCGCAGGGGGGCACAGATACGCAGTATTTT

clone size: NA
V gene: TRBV5-1
J gene: TRBJ2-3
D gene: NA
CDR3 protein: CASSLGGTDTQYF
CDR3 DNA: TGCGCCAGCAGCTTGGGAGGAACAGATACGCAGTATTTT

clone size: NA
V gene: TRBV4-2
J gene: TRBJ2-2
D gene: TRBD2
CDR3 protein: CASSQEGSGGDTGELFF
CDR3 DNA: TGTGCCAGCAGCCAAGAAGGTAGCGGGGGGGACACCGGGGAGCTGTTTTTT

clone size: NA
V gene: TRBV30
J gene: TRBJ1-6
D gene: NA
CDR3 protein: CAWETAVDSPLHF
CDR3 DNA: TGTGCCTGGGAGACAGCCGTCGATTCACCCCTCCACTTT

clone size: NA
V gene: TRBV15
J gene: TRBJ2-2
D gene: TRBD2
CDR3 protein: CATSRGTSGVANTGELFF
CDR3 DNA: TGTGCCACCAGCAGAGGGACCAGCGGGGTCGCGAACACCGGGGAGCTGTTTTTT